The rows below give T cell receptor beta chains drawn from one sample of a study of blood T cells in healthy people across ages. TCRdb re-called the 5' RACE reads with MiXCR, one entry per CDR3 protein. Among more than 550,000 distinct CDR3 sequences listed, over 20% were seen once. The source material was blood. The receptors come from an older man in good health. CDR3s include the opening cysteine and the closing phenylalanine or tryptophan. D genes are given only for firm matches. Only part of the rows carry a size: once, few, many, or a class if the clone is expanded.

J gene	CDR3 length	D gene	clone size	V gene	CDR3 protein	CDR3 DNA
TRBJ2-5	17	TRBD2	NA	TRBV14	CASSRVAGLTYQETQYF	TGTGCCAGCAGCCGGGTAGCGGGACTCACGTACCAAGAGACCCAGTACTTC
TRBJ1-2	13	NA	few	TRBV27	CASSTVGMVGYTF	TGTGCCAGCAGCACCGTCGGTATGGTTGGCTACACCTTC
TRBJ2-6	16	NA	NA	TRBV29-1	CSVEERTAPGTNVLTF	TGCAGCGTTGAAGAGCGCACAGCCCCTGGGACCAACGTCCTGACTTTC
TRBJ2-1	16	NA	few	TRBV4-3	CASSRGLAAQYNEQFF	TGCGCCAGCAGCCGGGGGCTGGCGGCCCAATACAATGAGCAGTTCTTC
TRBJ2-3	14	NA	few	TRBV10-2	CASISTVSTDTQYF	TGCGCCAGCATCAGTACTGTCAGCACAGATACGCAGTATTTT
TRBJ2-2	15	NA	few	TRBV6-5	CASSSGLIDPGELFF	TGTGCCAGCAGTTCCGGACTCATTGACCCCGGGGAGCTGTTTTTT
TRBJ1-2	17	TRBD1	NA	TRBV3-1	CASSQDPWPRGHYGYTF	TGTGCCAGCAGCCAAGACCCCTGGCCCAGGGGGCACTATGGCTACACCTTC
TRBJ2-2	16	TRBD1	few	TRBV25-1	CASSDYRTGGPGELFF	TGTGCCAGCAGTGATTACAGGACAGGGGGACCCGGGGAGCTGTTTTTT
TRBJ2-3	14	TRBD1	few	TRBV20-1	CSAAERTGVDTQYF	TGCAGTGCCGCGGAACGGACAGGGGTAGATACGCAGTATTTT
TRBJ2-1	17	TRBD2	NA	TRBV20-1	CSASSYLAGGTYNEQFF	TGCAGTGCCTCTTCCTACCTAGCGGGAGGGACCTACAATGAGCAGTTCTTC
TRBJ2-7	15	NA	NA	TRBV3-1	CASSQDGLPSYEQYF	TGTGCCAGCAGCCAAGACGGCCTTCCCTCCTACGAGCAGTACTTC
TRBJ2-5	18	TRBD2	few	TRBV9	CASSVRGLAGGRMETQYF	TGTGCCAGCAGCGTCAGGGGACTAGCGGGAGGGAGGATGGAGACCCAGTACTTC
TRBJ2-1	16	TRBD2	few	TRBV7-2	CASSLAGSGGADEQFF	TGTGCCAGCAGCTTAGCGGGTAGCGGGGGGGCGGATGAGCAGTTCTTC
TRBJ2-4	14	NA	many	TRBV29-1	CSVGGQATKNIQYF	TGCAGCGTTGGGGGCCAGGCCACCAAAAACATTCAGTACTTC
TRBJ1-6	14	TRBD1	NA	TRBV6-5	CASSYRGRDSPLHF	TGTGCCAGCAGTTACAGGGGGCGCGATTCACCCCTCCACTTT
TRBJ1-5	15	NA	NA	TRBV12-3/TRBV12-4	CASSARGYSNQPQHF	TGTGCCAGCAGCGCCAGGGGTTATAGCAATCAGCCCCAGCATTTT
TRBJ1-1	15	NA	few	TRBV7-9	CASSLVGGRFSEAFF	TGTGCCAGCAGCTTAGTTGGGGGGCGATTCTCTGAAGCTTTCTTT
TRBJ2-3	15	TRBD1	NA	TRBV7-2	CASSFPTGGGDTQYF	TGTGCCAGCAGCTTCCCGACAGGGGGTGGAGATACGCAGTATTTT
TRBJ2-1	16	NA	NA	TRBV20-1	CSARRAGDSSYNEQFF	TGCAGTGCTAGGCGGGCAGGGGATAGCTCCTACAATGAGCAGTTCTTC
TRBJ2-3	12	NA	NA	TRBV11-2	CASSLQRDTQYF	TGTGCCAGCAGCTTGCAGAGAGATACGCAGTATTTT
TRBJ2-3	15	TRBD2	NA	TRBV30	CAWTGLAVPTDTQYF	TGTGCCTGGACGGGACTAGCGGTGCCCACAGATACGCAGTATTTT
TRBJ1-4	15	NA	NA	TRBV12-3/TRBV12-4	CASSSNRDLNEKLFF	TGTGCCAGCAGTTCAAACCGGGACCTTAATGAAAAACTGTTTTTT
TRBJ2-3	12	TRBD2	many	TRBV20-1	CSGGEGTHTQYF	TGCAGTGGGGGGGAGGGAACCCATACGCAGTATTTT
TRBJ2-3	16	NA	few	TRBV4-1	CASSQDPAVPTDTQYF	TGCGCCAGCAGCCAAGATCCTGCGGTTCCCACAGATACGCAGTATTTT
TRBJ2-1	14	NA	NA	TRBV12-3/TRBV12-4	CASRPLGAGNEQFF	TGTGCCAGCAGACCCCTCGGGGCAGGAAATGAGCAGTTCTTC
TRBJ1-5	14	NA	NA	TRBV12-3/TRBV12-4	CASGGQQGGQPQHF	TGTGCCAGCGGGGGACAACAGGGAGGTCAGCCCCAGCATTTT
TRBJ1-1	15	NA	NA	TRBV20-1	CSARWTGVTGTEAFF	TGCAGTGCTAGATGGACCGGGGTAACGGGCACTGAAGCTTTCTTT
TRBJ1-3	15	NA	few	TRBV15	CATSPRRGNGTTIYF	TGTGCCACCAGCCCCCGGCGGGGGAACGGAACCACCATATATTTT
TRBJ1-1	14	NA	NA	TRBV12-5	CASGYPGGLTEAFF	TGTGCTAGTGGTTACCCTGGGGGCCTCACTGAAGCTTTCTTT
TRBJ2-3	16	NA	few	TRBV5-5	CASSSMSRDITDTQYF	TGTGCCAGCAGCTCCATGTCACGGGATATCACAGATACGCAGTATTTT
TRBJ1-5	15	NA	NA	TRBV12-3/TRBV12-4	CASSFAGSSNQPQHF	TGTGCCAGCAGTTTCGCCGGGAGTAGCAATCAGCCCCAGCATTTT
TRBJ1-1	13	NA	NA	TRBV12-3/TRBV12-4	CASTKGEWTEAFF	TGTGCCAGCACTAAAGGGGAATGGACTGAAGCTTTCTTT
TRBJ2-3	16	TRBD2	NA	TRBV12-3/TRBV12-4	CASSPRTSPSTDAQYF	TGTGCCAGCAGTCCCCGGACTAGCCCGAGCACAGATGCGCAGTATTTT
TRBJ2-4	12	NA	NA	TRBV29-1	CSVRQVEDIQYF	TGCAGCGTCCGACAGGTTGAAGACATTCAGTACTTC
TRBJ2-2	17	TRBD2	few	TRBV20-1	CSASSPTSGRLLGELFF	TGCAGTGCCTCCTCCCCTACTAGCGGGAGATTGTTGGGGGAGCTGTTTTTT
TRBJ2-5	15	TRBD1	NA	TRBV7-2	CASSLATGGVKTQYF	TGTGCCAGCAGCTTAGCAACAGGGGGCGTAAAGACCCAGTACTTC
TRBJ2-3	14	NA	few	TRBV18	CASSPRSSSDTQYF	TGTGCCAGCTCACCTCGTAGCAGTTCGGATACGCAGTATTTT
TRBJ1-6	16	NA	few	TRBV3-1	CASSQGAEKEISPLHF	TGTGCCAGCAGCCAAGGGGCGGAAAAGGAGATTTCACCCCTCCACTTT
TRBJ1-4	15	NA	many	TRBV27	CASSLTGPLNEKLFF	TGTGCCAGCAGTTTAACAGGGCCACTTAATGAAAAACTGTTTTTT
TRBJ1-5	13	NA	NA	TRBV18	CASSPVGYQPQHF	TGTGCCAGCTCACCAGTTGGGTATCAGCCCCAGCATTTT
TRBJ2-5	14	NA	many	TRBV5-4	CASSLGGEQETQYF	TGTGCCAGCAGCTTGGGAGGGGAACAAGAGACCCAGTACTTC
TRBJ1-2	13	NA	NA	TRBV12-3/TRBV12-4	CASSGSQNYGYTF	TGTGCCAGCAGTGGGAGCCAGAACTATGGCTACACCTTC